The 6 T cell receptor beta chains presented below share a single source sample, sequenced in a study of T cells in Graves' hyperthyroidism and ophthalmopathy. The investigators amplified TCR beta CDR3 regions from RNA transcripts. The HTBI primer set was used in a first-round RT-PCR of the TCR CDR3. TCRdb re-derived calls from the multiplex PCR reads in MiXCR, one entry per CDR3 protein. The data show under 650,000 distinct CDR3 sequences, under 20% seen once. The sequencing input was blood. All receptors come from a woman aged 25 to 39 with Graves' hyperthyroidism.

V and J are TRBV28 and TRBJ2-7; 11 bases match TRBD2. This CDR3 is 16 amino acids long. The germline V gene has CDR1 MDHEN and CDR2 SYDVKM. V lost 6 bases, J lost 4 bases, and 11 bases stayed unmatched. The CDR3 region has the DNA TGTGCCAGCAGAAAAACTAGCGGGAGTTTGATGTACGAGCAGTACTTC. It encodes CASRKTSGSLMYEQYF.

This clonotype came up many times. J is TRBJ1-1 and V is TRBV7-9; D remains ambiguous. Germline CDR1 SEHNR, CDR2 FQNEAQ (reference sequence). The CDR3 is 15 amino acids. V lost 1 base and J lost 1, with 10 bases in between. CDR3 loop: CASSLEVDPNTEAFF. For the CDR3, the DNA is TGTGCCAGCAGCTTAGAAGTAGATCCGAACACTGAAGCTTTCTTT.

This clonotype was observed at least ten times. The chain combines TRBV11-2 with TRBJ1-2; TRBD1 agrees at 7 bases. The V segment lost 1 base and the J segment 0 bases; nucleotides outside the gene matches: 2. CDR3 length: 15 amino acids. Germline CDR1 reads SGHAT; CDR2 reads FQNNGV. CDR3 region: CASSLGDSANYGYTF. The CDR3 nucleotides are TGTGCCAGCAGCTTAGGGGACAGCGCTAACTATGGCTACACCTTC.

DNA of the CDR3: TGTGCCAGCAGTGAACCTTCTTACGGCCTCATACAAGAGACCCAGTACTTC. Translating gives CASSEPSYGLIQETQYF. The V call is TRBV6-1, the J call TRBJ2-5; D ambiguous. Germline V gene sequence: CDR1 MNHNS, CDR2 SASEGT. The CDR3 totals 17 residues. V was cut by 2 bases and J by 2 bases, with 18 bases left in between.

This clonotype was counted ten times or more. The CDR3 spells CASSLMERYGTQYF. Written as DNA, the CDR3 is TGTGCCAGCAGTTTAATGGAACGGTATGGGACCCAGTACTTC. V gene TRBV28 combines with J gene TRBJ2-5; D not certain. The V and J ends lost 2 bases and 7 bases respectively, with 14 bases between them. This CDR3 has 14 residues. Germline CDR1 and CDR2: MDHEN and SYDVKM.

This clonotype has a handful of counts. V and J are TRBV18 and TRBJ2-7; D not resolved. V was clipped by 4 bases and J by 2 bases, with 18 bases between them. The CDR3 sequence is 16 residues long. CDR1 is KGHSH, CDR2 LQKENI, per germline. This CDR3 reads CASSLDPGPAPYEQYF. CDR3 coding DNA: TGTGCCAGCTCACTGGATCCGGGCCCTGCCCCCTACGAGCAGTACTTC.